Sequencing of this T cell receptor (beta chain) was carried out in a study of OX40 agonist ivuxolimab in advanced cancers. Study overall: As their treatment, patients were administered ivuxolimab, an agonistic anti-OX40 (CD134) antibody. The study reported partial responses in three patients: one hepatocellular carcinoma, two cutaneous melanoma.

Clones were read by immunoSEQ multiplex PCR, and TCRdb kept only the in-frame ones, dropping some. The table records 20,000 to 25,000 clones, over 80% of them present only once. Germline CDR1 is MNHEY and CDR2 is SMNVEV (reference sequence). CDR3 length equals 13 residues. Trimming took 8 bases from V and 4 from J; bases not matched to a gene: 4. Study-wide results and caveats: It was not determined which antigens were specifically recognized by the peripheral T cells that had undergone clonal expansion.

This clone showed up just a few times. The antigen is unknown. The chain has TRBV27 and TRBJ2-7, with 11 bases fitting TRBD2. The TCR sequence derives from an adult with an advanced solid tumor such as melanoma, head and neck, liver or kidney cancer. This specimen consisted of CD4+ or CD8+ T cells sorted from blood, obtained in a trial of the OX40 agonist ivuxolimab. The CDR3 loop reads CASRGLAEYEQYF. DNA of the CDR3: TGTGCCAGCCGGGGACTAGCGGAATACGAGCAGTACTTC.